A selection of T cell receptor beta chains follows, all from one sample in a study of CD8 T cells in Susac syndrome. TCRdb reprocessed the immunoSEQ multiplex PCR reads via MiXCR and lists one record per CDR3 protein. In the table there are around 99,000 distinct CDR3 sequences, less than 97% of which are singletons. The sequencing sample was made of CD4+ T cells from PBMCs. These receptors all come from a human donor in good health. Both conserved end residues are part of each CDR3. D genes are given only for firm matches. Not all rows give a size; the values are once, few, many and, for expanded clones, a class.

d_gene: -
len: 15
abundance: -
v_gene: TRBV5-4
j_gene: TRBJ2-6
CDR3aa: CASSLGSSGANVLTF
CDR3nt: TGTGCCAGCAGCTTGGGTTCCTCTGGGGCCAACGTCCTGACTTTC

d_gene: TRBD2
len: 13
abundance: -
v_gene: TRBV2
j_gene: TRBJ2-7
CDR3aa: CASNPAGVGEQYF
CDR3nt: TGTGCCAGCAACCCAGCGGGAGTTGGTGAGCAGTACTTC

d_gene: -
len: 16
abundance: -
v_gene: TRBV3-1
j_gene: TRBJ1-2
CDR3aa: CASSPGNRQGSYGYTF
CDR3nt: TGTGCCAGCAGCCCTGGGAACCGCCAGGGAAGCTATGGCTACACCTTC

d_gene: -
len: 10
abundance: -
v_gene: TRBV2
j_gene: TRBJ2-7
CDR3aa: CASSQTQQYF
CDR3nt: TGTGCCAGCAGCCAAACCCAGCAGTACTTC

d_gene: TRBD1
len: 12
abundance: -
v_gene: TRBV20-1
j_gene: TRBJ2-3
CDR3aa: CSAPRQGDTQYF
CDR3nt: TGCAGTGCACCGAGACAGGGCGATACGCAGTATTTT

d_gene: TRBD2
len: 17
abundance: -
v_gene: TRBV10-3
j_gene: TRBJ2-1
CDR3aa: CAISDSISLAGRNEQFF
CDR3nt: TGTGCCATCAGTGACTCTATTAGCCTAGCGGGGAGAAATGAGCAGTTCTTC

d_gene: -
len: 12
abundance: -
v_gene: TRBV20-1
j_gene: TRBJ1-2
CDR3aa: CSAVDSPYGYTF
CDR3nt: TGCAGTGCCGTAGACAGCCCATATGGCTACACCTTC

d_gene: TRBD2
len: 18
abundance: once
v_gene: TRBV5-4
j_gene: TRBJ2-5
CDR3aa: CASSPGLAGVRYQETQYF
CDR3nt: TGTGCCAGCAGCCCGGGACTAGCGGGCGTCCGGTACCAAGAGACCCAGTACTTC

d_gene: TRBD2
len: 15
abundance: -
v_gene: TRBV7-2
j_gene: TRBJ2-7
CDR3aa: CASSLAGTTFFEQYF
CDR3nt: TGTGCCAGCAGCTTAGCCGGGACTACCTTCTTCGAGCAGTACTTC

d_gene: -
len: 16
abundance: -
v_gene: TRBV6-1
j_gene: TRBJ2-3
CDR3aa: CASTRLSTVTQGTQYF
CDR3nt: TGTGCCAGCACCAGATTATCTACAGTGACTCAGGGTACGCAGTATTTT

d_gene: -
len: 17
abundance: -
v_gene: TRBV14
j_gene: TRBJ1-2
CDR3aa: CASSQLTIGSQGYGYTF
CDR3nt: TGTGCCAGCAGCCAGTTAACGATCGGGTCTCAAGGCTATGGCTACACCTTC

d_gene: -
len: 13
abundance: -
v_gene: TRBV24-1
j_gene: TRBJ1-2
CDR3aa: CATAPGTVGRYTF
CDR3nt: TGTGCCACCGCCCCTGGGACCGTTGGTCGCTACACCTTC

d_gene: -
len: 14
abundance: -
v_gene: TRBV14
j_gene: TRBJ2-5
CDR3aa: CASSLLMVAETQYF
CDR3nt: TGTGCCAGCAGCCTCCTTATGGTGGCGGAGACCCAGTACTTC